Listed here is a single TCR beta chain. CDR1 and CDR2 (germline): SGHAT, FQNNGV. The CDR3 spans 14 residues. Trimming cost V 3 bases and J 5 bases, with 13 bases left between them. The data were produced by immunoSEQ multiplex PCR, yet TCRdb's version contains in-frame clones alone and is incomplete. The data hold 250,000 to 350,000 clones, with 89% observed a single time. The sample originates from a study of blood T cell repertoires in COVID-19. On the study more broadly: Donors in the United States, Italy and Spain gave samples during acute or convalescent COVID-19. In each case, the material was cDNA or gDNA derived from T cells, B-cell-depleted T cells, or PBMCs.

The rearrangement uses TRBV11-2 and TRBJ2-5; perhaps TRBD2 as D (6 bases). This receptor was identified in a middle-aged woman who had recovered from COVID-19. Sequencing was performed on peripheral blood. Here the CDR3 reads CASSLSGGWETQYF. The DNA for the CDR3 is TGTGCCAGCAGCTTGTCCGGAGGGTGGGAGACCCAGTACTTC.